The next 26 T cell receptor beta chains were all read from a single sample in a study of tumor and adjacent non-tumor tissue in lung cancer. This sample's RNA came from whole unsorted tissue. A modified ARM-PCR protocol with three rounds of nested PCR amplified TCRbeta. TCRdb independently ran MiXCR on the multiplex PCR reads; one entry per CDR3 protein. Of about 110,000 distinct CDR3 sequences listed, over 75% are singletons. The sequencing sample was made of lung tumor tissue. The receptors derive from a man in his 70s with non-small cell lung cancer.

A note on this clonotype: This likely comes from a read error, as the CDR3 has no conserved phenylalanine or tryptophan at its end. The chain links TRBV24-1 to TRBJ1-3; D unclear. This CDR3 region has 15 residues. The V and J ends lost 4 bases and 7 bases respectively, with 16 bases between them. Per germline, CDR1 KGHDR and CDR2 SFDVKD. The CDR3 DNA follows: TGTGCCACCAGTGACCCTGGATTCGAGGGTAACACCATATATCTT. Its protein is CATSDPGFEGNTIYL.

Note on this clonotype: Compared with germline, one end of the junction differs, possibly owing to a read error. The J gene is TRBJ1-5, the V gene TRBV6-1, with unresolved D. Germline assignment: CDR1 MNHNS and CDR2 SASEGT. This CDR3 contains 14 residues. The CDR3, as DNA: TGTGCCGGCAGTGCGGACGGGAGCAATCAGTCCCAGCATTTT. Protein: CAGSADGSNQSQHF.

The chain couples TRBV11-2 to TRBJ1-4; D call uncertain. CDR1 is SGHAT, CDR2 FQNNGV, per germline. The V end was cut by 2 bases, the J end by 0 bases, with 7 bases between. The CDR3 has 15 residues. DNA for the CDR3: TGTGCCAGCAGCTTATCCCGAACAACTAATGAAAAACTGTTTTTT. Residues: CASSLSRTTNEKLFF.

As regards this clonotype: The final CDR3 position lacks the conserved phenylalanine or tryptophan, pointing to a likely read error. The DNA is left out, because the CDR3 cannot be placed on it with certainty; the CDR3 is given as TCRdb lists it. The V and J genes are TRBV11-2 and TRBJ2-3; TRBD1, the table's D call, lacks a check against the DNA. Germline loops: CDR1 SGHAT, CDR2 FQNNGV. The CDR3 contains 15 residues when both ends are counted. Here the CDR3 reads CASTLGPGGADTRYY.

The rearrangement uses TRBV6-1 and TRBJ2-3; D possibly uses TRBD1 or TRBD2 (5 bases each). The CDR3 sequence is 14 residues long. Trimming removed 9 bases from V and 1 base from J, with 14 bases in between. Germline V gene sequence: CDR1 MNHNS, CDR2 SASEGT. DNA for the CDR3: TGTGCCAGTAGGGACGGGGATTGCACAGATACGCAGTATTTT. Translating it yields CASRDGDCTDTQYF.

This clonotype was detected only once. This rearrangement joins TRBV6-1 to TRBJ2-1; TRBD2 agrees at 10 bases. The CDR3 covers 17 residues. Trimming removed 0 bases from V and 3 bases from J; junction bases left unmatched: 5. CDR1 MNHNS and CDR2 SASEGT come from the germline V gene. Here the CDR3 DNA reads TGTGCCAGCAGTGAAGCCCTGAGCGGGGGGGTCTACAATGAGCAGTTCTTC. This translates into CASSEALSGGVYNEQFF.

V and J are TRBV6-2 or TRBV6-3 and TRBJ1-5; the D is unclear. Germline V CDR1 and CDR2: MNHEY, SVGEGT. The CDR3 is 12 amino acids. For the CDR3, the DNA is TGTGCTGGCAGTTATCAGCCCCAGCCCCAGCATTTT. It is translated as CAGSYQPQPQHF.

Note on this clonotype: Because it lacks the conserved phenylalanine or tryptophan at the end, this CDR3 is likely a read error. The DNA is omitted, as the CDR3 cannot be located on it reliably, and the CDR3 follows TCRdb's listing. The chain recombines TRBV11-3 with TRBJ1-6. The CDR3 comprises 12 residues, both ends counted. Looked up from germline, CDR1 is SGHNT and CDR2 is YENEEA. The CDR3 here is CASSLDRSPIHI.

This clonotype was picked up many times. The chain uses TRBV5-1 and TRBJ1-1; D not certain. The CDR3 runs to 14 residues. Germline loops: CDR1 SGHRS, CDR2 YFSETQ. V lost 5 bases to trimming and J lost 6 bases, with 17 bases between them. The CDR3 nucleotides are TGCGCCAGCAGGTCGCAACCCAACAGTCCTGAAGCTTTCTTT. Protein: CASRSQPNSPEAFF.

On this clonotype itself: Its ends do not fully match the called genes, so a read error is possible. The chain employs TRBV6-2 or TRBV6-3 and TRBJ2-2, with D maybe TRBD2 (6 bases). The CDR3 is 16 amino acids. CDR1 is MNHEY, CDR2 SVGEGT, per germline. This CDR3 reads CAISTNPRDHTGGLFF. The CDR3 DNA sequence: TGTGCCATCAGTACAAACCCCCGGGATCACACCGGGGGGCTGTTTTTT.

This chain connects TRBV20-1 to TRBJ1-5; unclear D gene. V was trimmed by 7 bases and J by 3 bases, leaving 13 bases between them. Germline V gene data show CDR1 as DFQATT and CDR2 as SNEGSKA (reference sequence). This CDR3 contains 13 residues. CDR3 sequence (DNA): TGCAGTGTTATAACTAGGCACAATCAGCCCCAGCATTTT. It yields the protein CSVITRHNQPQHF.

This CDR3 reads CASSVTSSEQFF. In nucleotides, the CDR3 is TGTGCTAGTAGTGTAACTAGCAGTGAGCAGTTCTTC. The gene calls are TRBV12-5 and TRBJ2-1, with D perhaps matching TRBD2 (6 bases). Germline CDR1 LGHNT, CDR2 FRNRAP. The CDR3 is 12 residues long. Trimming shortened V by 8 bases and J by 9 bases, and 14 bases separated the two germline ends.

The chain carries TRBV12-3 or TRBV12-4 and TRBJ2-1; no firm D call. The J call is in doubt because the DNA end fits TRBJ2-7 better. The CDR3 is made up of 11 amino acids. The CDR3 nucleotides read TGTGCCAGCAGGAACTACAATGAACAGTACTTC. The encoded protein is CASRNYNEQYF.

Concerning this clonotype itself: One end of the junction is discordant with germline, which a read error may explain. The rearrangement uses TRBV11-2 and TRBJ2-7; TRBD2 matches at 7 bases. CDR3 length equals 18 residues. The V gene's germline CDR1 is SGHAT and CDR2 FQNNGV. The CDR3 DNA sequence: TGTGTCAGCACCCGAACCAGGACATGGGACTCTGGGGACTACGAGCAATACTTC. This sequence encodes CVSTRTRTWDSGDYEQYF.

The chain has TRBV5-4 and TRBJ2-5, with 9 bases that match TRBD2. The V gene end was trimmed by 0 bases and the J gene end by 4 bases; junction bases not matched to a gene: 10. Germline V gene data show CDR1 as SGHNT and CDR2 as YYREEE (reference sequence). The CDR3 consists of 17 residues. CDR3 residues: CASSLELAGSSLETQYF. For the CDR3, the DNA is TGTGCCAGCAGCTTGGAGCTAGCGGGAAGTTCGCTAGAGACCCAGTACTTC.

The V gene is TRBV6-5, the J gene TRBJ1-2; possible D gene TRBD1, 6 bases. CDR3 size: 14 residues. V shed 0 bases and J shed 13 bases, with 18 bases lying between them. From germline, CDR1 is MNHEY and CDR2 SVGAGI. The CDR3 protein is CASSYSGQGYDCTF. As DNA, the CDR3 is TGTGCCAGCAGTTACTCGGGACAAGGGTATGACTGCACCTTC.

Points on this clonotype: Germline is not matched at one junction end, which may reflect a read error. The V call is TRBV7-9, the J call TRBJ1-5; D is uncertain. The CDR3 runs 16 residues. Looked up from germline, CDR1 is SEHNR and CDR2 is FQNEAQ (reference sequence). The CDR3 region is CASTIYHFFRSQPQHF. CDR3 coding DNA: TGTGCCAGCACCATCTATCACTTTTTTAGGTCGCAGCCCCAGCACTTT.

The chain carries TRBV4-1 and TRBJ1-5, with unresolved D. The DNA matches TRBJ2-3 better at its end, which makes the J call doubtful. The germline CDR1 and CDR2 sequences are MGHRA and YSYEKL. This CDR3 comprises 16 residues. The CDR3 DNA is TGCGCCAGCAGCCAAGAGCCGACCTATATCAATCAGCCCCAGTATTTT. Its translation: CASSQEPTYINQPQYF.

The chain joins TRBV29-1 to TRBJ1-1; D is undetermined. Trimming removed 8 bases from V and 9 bases from J, with 19 bases in between. The CDR3 is made up of 12 amino acids. Germline CDR1 SQVTM, CDR2 ANQGSEA. The DNA of the CDR3 is TGCAGCCTCTTCGGACGGGGAACTAAAGCTTTCTTT. This gives the protein CSLFGRGTKAFF.

With regard to this clonotype: This may be a read error: a much more frequent sequence differs by one nucleotide. The genes are TRBV30 and TRBJ2-1, with D tentatively TRBD1 (6 bases). The germline gives CDR1 GTSNPN, CDR2 SVGIG (reference sequence). The CDR3 is made up of 14 amino acids. The CDR3 reads CAWSQGRSYNDQFF. In nucleotides, the CDR3 is TGTGCCTGGAGTCAGGGGCGATCCTACAATGATCAGTTCTTC.

About this clonotype: A read error may produce the germline difference seen at one junction end. CDR3 sequence (DNA): TGTGCCAGCAGTTTGGGTGGCACTGTTGGGACCCAGTTTTTC. Translated: CASSLGGTVGTQFF. The chain couples TRBV5-4 to TRBJ2-5; D is tentatively TRBD1 or TRBD2 (5 bases each). In germline, CDR1 is SGHNT, CDR2 YYREEE (reference sequence). The CDR3 length is 14 residues.

Comments on this clonotype: One end of the junction is discordant with germline, which a read error may explain. The gene calls are TRBV11-3 and TRBJ2-1; TRBD2 matches at 8 bases. Germline loops: CDR1 SGHNT, CDR2 YENEEA. The CDR3 loop spans 17 amino acids. DNA for the CDR3: TGTGTCAGCAGCCTCCTAGGGACTAGTGGGGGCTACAATGTGCAGTTCTTC. Protein: CVSSLLGTSGGYNVQFF.

Remarks on this clonotype: One end of the junction varies from germline; a read error may be responsible. The chain is built from TRBV6-1 and TRBJ2-1; D might be TRBD2 (7 bases). The CDR3 loop spans 16 amino acids. The germline V gene encodes CDR1 MNHNS and CDR2 SASEGT. The CDR3 sequence is CASTLRGGAGSNEQFF. CDR3 nucleotide sequence: TGTGCCAGCACCCTAAGGGGGGGTGCCGGGTCCAATGAGCAATTCTTC.

A note on this clonotype: Compared with germline, one end of the junction differs, possibly owing to a read error. The V gene is TRBV11-2, the J gene TRBJ2-7, with D perhaps TRBD1 (6 bases). This CDR3 is 15 amino acids long. Germline assignment: CDR1 SGHAT and CDR2 FQNNGV. The CDR3 loop reads CASSPRQAYPYEHYF. CDR3 sequence (DNA): TGTGCCAGCAGCCCTCGACAGGCCTACCCCTACGAGCACTACTTC.

This clonotype has a count of ten or more. CDR3 amino acids: CASTPGDLSYNEQFF. CDR3 sequence (DNA): TGTGCCAGCACCCCAGGGGATCTCTCCTACAATGAGCAGTTCTTC. This chain joins TRBV28 and TRBJ2-1, with a weak D call TRBD1 (6 bases). The V end lost 7 bases, the J end lost 0 bases, and 13 bases lay between the germline ends. The CDR3 contains 15 residues. Germline CDR1 MDHEN, CDR2 SYDVKM.

A word on this clonotype: This may stem from a read error, because a much larger clone lies one nucleotide away. The chain links TRBV10-3 to TRBJ2-1; unclear D gene. Germline-derived CDR1 and CDR2 are ENHRY and SYGVKD. This CDR3 has 12 amino acids. CDR3 nucleotides: TGTGTCATCAGTAGGTCCTACAATGAGCAGTTCTTC. Amino acid sequence: CVISRSYNEQFF.